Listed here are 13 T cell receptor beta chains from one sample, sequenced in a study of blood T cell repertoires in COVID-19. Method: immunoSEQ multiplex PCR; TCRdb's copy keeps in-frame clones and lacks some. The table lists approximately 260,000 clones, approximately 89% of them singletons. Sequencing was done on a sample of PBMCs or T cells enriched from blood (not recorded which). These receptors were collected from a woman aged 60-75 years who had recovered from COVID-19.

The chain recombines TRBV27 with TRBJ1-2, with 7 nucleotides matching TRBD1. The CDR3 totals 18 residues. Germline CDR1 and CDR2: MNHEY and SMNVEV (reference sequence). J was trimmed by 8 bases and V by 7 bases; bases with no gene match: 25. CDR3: CASTGGRGTVEYSKGYTF. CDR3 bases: TGTGCCAGCACCGGGGGTCGTGGGACAGTCGAATATAGTAAGGGCTACACCTTC.

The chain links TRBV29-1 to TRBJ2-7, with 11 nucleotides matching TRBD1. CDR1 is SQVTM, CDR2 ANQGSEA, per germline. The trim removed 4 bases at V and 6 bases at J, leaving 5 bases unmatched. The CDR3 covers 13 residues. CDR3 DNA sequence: TGCAGCGTTGGTGGACAGGGGGCCGGCGAGCAGTACTTC. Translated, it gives CSVGGQGAGEQYF.

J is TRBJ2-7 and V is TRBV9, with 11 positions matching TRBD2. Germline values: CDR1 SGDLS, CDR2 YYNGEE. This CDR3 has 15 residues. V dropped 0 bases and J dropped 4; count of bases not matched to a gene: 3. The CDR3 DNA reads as TGTGCCAGCAGCGTAGGGGCTAGCGGGGGGTACGAGCAGTACTTC. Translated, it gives CASSVGASGGYEQYF.

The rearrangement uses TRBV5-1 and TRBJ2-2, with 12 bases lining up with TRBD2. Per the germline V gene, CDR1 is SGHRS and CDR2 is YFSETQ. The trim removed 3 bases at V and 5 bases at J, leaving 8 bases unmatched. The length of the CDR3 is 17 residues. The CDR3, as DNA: TGCGCCAGCAGCTCCCGACTAGCGGGAGACCTTACCGGGGAGCTGTTTTTT. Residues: CASSSRLAGDLTGELFF. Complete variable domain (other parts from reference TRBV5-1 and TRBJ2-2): KAGVTQTPRYLIKTRGQQVTLSCSPISGHRSVSWYQQTPGQGLQFLFEYFSETQRNKGNFPGRFSGRQFSNSRSEMNVSTLELGDSALYLCASSSRLAGDLTGELFFGEGSRLTVL.

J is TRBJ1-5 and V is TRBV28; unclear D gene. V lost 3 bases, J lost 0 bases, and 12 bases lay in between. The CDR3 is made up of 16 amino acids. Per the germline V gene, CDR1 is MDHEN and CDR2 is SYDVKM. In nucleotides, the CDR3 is TGTGCCAGCAGTTTGGAGGCATTCTATAGCAATCAGCCCCAGCATTTT. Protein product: CASSLEAFYSNQPQHF.

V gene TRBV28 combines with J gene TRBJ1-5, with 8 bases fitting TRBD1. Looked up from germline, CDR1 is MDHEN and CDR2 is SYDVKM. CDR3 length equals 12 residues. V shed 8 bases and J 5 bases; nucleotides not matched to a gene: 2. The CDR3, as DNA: TGTGCCAGCGGGACAGGTTATCAGCCCCAGCATTTT. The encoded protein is CASGTGYQPQHF.

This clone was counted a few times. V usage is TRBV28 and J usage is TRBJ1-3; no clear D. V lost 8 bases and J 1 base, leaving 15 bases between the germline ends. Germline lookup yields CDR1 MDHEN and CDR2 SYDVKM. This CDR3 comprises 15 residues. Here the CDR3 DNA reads TGTGCCAGCGGAGGGCCCCGGGAGTCTGGAAACACCATATATTTT. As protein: CASGGPRESGNTIYF. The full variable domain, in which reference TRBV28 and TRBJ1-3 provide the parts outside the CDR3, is DVKVTQSSRYLVKRTGEKVFLECVQDMDHENMFWYRQDPGLGLRLIYFSYDVKMKEKGDIPEGYSVSREKKERFSLILESASTNQTSMYLCASGGPRESGNTIYFGEGSWLTVV.

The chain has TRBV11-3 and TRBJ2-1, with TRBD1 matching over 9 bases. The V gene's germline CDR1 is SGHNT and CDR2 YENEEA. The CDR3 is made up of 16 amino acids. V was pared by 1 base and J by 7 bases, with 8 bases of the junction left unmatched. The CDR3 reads CASSLGGGQGGNEQFF. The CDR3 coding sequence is TGTGCCAGCAGCTTAGGAGGGGGACAGGGTGGGAATGAGCAGTTCTTC.

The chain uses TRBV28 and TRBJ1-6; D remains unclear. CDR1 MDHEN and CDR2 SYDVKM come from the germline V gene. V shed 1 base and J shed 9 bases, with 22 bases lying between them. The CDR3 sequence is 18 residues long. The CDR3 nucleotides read TGTGCCAGCAGTTTATATAGTGTTCCCACCCCCCGGGGTTCACCCCTCCACTTT. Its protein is CASSLYSVPTPRGSPLHF.

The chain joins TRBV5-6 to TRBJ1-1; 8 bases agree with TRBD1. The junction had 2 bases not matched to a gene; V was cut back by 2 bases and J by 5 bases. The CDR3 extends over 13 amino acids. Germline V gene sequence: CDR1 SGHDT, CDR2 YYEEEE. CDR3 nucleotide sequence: TGTGCCAGCAGCTTAGACAGGGGAACTGAAGCTTTCTTT. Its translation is CASSLDRGTEAFF.

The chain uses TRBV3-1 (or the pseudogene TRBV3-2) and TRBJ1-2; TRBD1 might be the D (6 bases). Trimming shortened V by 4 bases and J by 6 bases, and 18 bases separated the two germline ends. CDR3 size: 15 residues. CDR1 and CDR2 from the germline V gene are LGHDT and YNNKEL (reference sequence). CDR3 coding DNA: TGTGCCAGCAGCCCCACACAGGGTAGTGGGCATGGCTACACCTTC. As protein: CASSPTQGSGHGYTF.

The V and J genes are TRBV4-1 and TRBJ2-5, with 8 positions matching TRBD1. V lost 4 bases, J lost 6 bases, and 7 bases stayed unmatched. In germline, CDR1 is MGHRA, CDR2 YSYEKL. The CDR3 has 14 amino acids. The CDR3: CASSPTGQGKTQYF. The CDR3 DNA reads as TGCGCCAGCAGCCCTACTGGACAGGGAAAGACCCAGTACTTC.

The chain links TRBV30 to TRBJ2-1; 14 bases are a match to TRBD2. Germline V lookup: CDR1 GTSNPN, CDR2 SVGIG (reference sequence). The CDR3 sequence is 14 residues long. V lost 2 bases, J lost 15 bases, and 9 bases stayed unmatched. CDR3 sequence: CAWSSWGLAGVPFF. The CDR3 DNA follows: TGTGCCTGGAGTTCCTGGGGACTAGCGGGAGTTCCGTTCTTC.